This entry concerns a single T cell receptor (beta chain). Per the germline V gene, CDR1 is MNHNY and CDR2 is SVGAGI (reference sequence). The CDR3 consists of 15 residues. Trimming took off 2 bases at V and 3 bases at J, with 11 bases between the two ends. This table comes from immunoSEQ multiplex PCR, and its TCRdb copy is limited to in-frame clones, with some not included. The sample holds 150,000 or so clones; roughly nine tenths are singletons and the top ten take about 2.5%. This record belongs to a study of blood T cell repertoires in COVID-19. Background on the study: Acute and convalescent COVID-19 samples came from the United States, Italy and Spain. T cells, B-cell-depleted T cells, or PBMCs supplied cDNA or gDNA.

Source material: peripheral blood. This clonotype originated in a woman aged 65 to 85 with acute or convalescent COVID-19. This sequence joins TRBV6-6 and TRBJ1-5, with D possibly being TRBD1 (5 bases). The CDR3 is CASSYGQGLNQPQHF. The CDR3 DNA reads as TGTGCCAGCAGTTACGGGCAGGGCCTCAATCAGCCCCAGCATTTT.